This TCR beta chain is from a study of blood T cell repertoires in COVID-19. About the study: The samples span acute and convalescent COVID-19 from the United States, Italy and Spain. The analysed material was cDNA or gDNA that came from T cells, B-cell-depleted T cells, or PBMCs.

V gave up 1 base and J gave up 3 bases, with 6 bases separating them. The CDR3 runs to 13 residues. Germline assignment: CDR1 SGHNT and CDR2 YENEEA. As handled by the study authors: Estimation of nucleated cell counts relied on the amplification of reference gene primers. The repertoire was sequenced with immunoSEQ multiplex PCR; TCRdb's copy has only in-frame clones and lacks some. That table furnishes V, J and clone size, whereas the DNA furnished D and trimming. This table holds around 64,000 clones, around 90% found once. The sample was peripheral blood. The chain combines TRBV11-3 with TRBJ1-1, with D unresolved. The receptor was isolated from a woman under 30 with acute or convalescent COVID-19. The CDR3 coding sequence is TGTGCCAGCAGCTTAGGCAGTTACACTGAAGCTTTCTTT. Its protein product is CASSLGSYTEAFF.